What follows describes a single T cell receptor beta chain. It has no known antigen specificity. The sample holds no much larger clone one base away, and base qualities are not on file. Sequenced on an Illumina NovaSeq 6000. Using 5'RACE with constant-segment primers, TCRalpha and TCRbeta cDNA libraries were constructed, with sample barcodes and unique molecular identifiers added in the process. Trizol reagent was used to extract RNA from every sample. Libraries were amplified in two PCR steps, with a second sample barcode and Illumina TruSeq adapters added in the second step. Libraries were sequenced on an Illumina NovaSeq with 2 x 150 bp paired-end reads. In the authors' own workflow: Reads were demultiplexed and collapsed into UMI-guided consensus sequences with migec v1.2.7. With mixcr v2.1.11, UMI consensuses were aligned to TRA and TRB V and J templates and assembled into clonotypes. A clonotype was counted as expanded or contracted only when both edgeR and NoisET called the clonotype significant, with the noise models trained on biological replicates. For edgeR calls, the thresholds were a false discovery rate-adjusted p below 0.01 and a log2 fold-change of 1. PCA with hierarchical clustering of max-normalized trajectories of the 1000 most abundant clonotypes was used as exploratory dynamics analysis. Separately sequenced CD4+ and CD8+ repertoires were used to assign a CD4 or CD8 phenotype to each responding clone. TCRdb reworked the public reads: Q25 trimming with fastp, MiXCR clone assembly, productive beta chains retained. Rows with one shared CDR3 protein collapse into an entry with the most common genes and DNA. These V and J calls are TCRdb output, not the study's own analysis. The sample table lists around 200,000 distinct CDR3 sequences, more than 25% of them with a count of one. The ten biggest clones cover roughly 11% of the sample.

This entry belongs to a study of T-cell memory formation after mild COVID-19 (dated by TCRdb to the early 2020s). Concerning the study at large: TCR sequence clusters from the two donors were largely donor specific. In a couple of donors, T-cell clones that expanded and contracted after mild COVID-19 were followed by sequencing TCRalpha and TCRbeta repertoires longitudinally. Two young, previously healthy adult volunteers, one female and one male, were included in the cohort. Results the study describes overall, beyond this receptor: SARS-CoV-2 specificity was not confirmed for the second-wave clones peaking on day 37. Contracting CD4+ clones were located mainly in the CM and EM memory subsets, whereas CD8+ clones were found to be enriched in EMRA. Some responding clones were detected in pre-infection memory, which suggested that pre-existing cross-reactive memory T cells had joined the SARS-CoV-2 response. Only two mild cases were covered by the study, and larger cohorts that include severe cases with pre-infection samples were considered necessary. Balanced CD4/CD8 phenotypes were observed for clones contracting from day 15 to 85, whereas a bias towards CD4+ was observed for a second wave of clones expanding from day 15 to 37.

Ficoll-Paque density gradient centrifugation was the method used to isolate PBMCs. A distance of 21 bases separates the germline ends of V and J, which lose 0 bases and 9 bases respectively. Taken from cysteine to phenylalanine, the CDR3 has 17 residues. Only CDR3 DNA is held: 51 bases, read in frame from base 1. Reading the germline V gene (reference sequence) gives CDR1 LGHDT and CDR2 YNNKEL. Recombination joined TRBV3-1 with TRBJ2-1; tentative D gene TRBD2, with 7 bases matching. The sample consisted of PBMCs or a T cell subset sorted from them (not recorded which). The receptor was derived from an adult woman who had mild COVID-19 (a few samples of this study predate the infection). The sample titles of this study are shuffled in the database, so cell type and time point are left out; the donor was told from shared clones. The base sequence is TGTGCCAGCAGCCAAGAAGCGGTGAGGCGGGGGCCCGGTGAGCAGTTCTTC. Translated, this gives CASSQEAVRRGPGEQFF.